This section outlines one T cell receptor beta chain sequence together with its context. Antigen specificity is unknown. This sample was included in a study of shared clonotypes between healthy human individuals. The donors were adults (healthy and HIV-negative) with no recent acute infections or vaccinations. Each subset's genomic DNA was shared equally among a number of immunoSEQ plates. Clones were read by immunoSEQ multiplex PCR, and TCRdb kept only the in-frame ones, dropping some. The repertoire has about 480,000 clones, about 80% of them found once; the top ten carry around an eighth. General study points: The sampled material consisted only of blood, and tissue repertoires are likely to differ. Clonotype sharing among the donors was expected to vary with sequencing depth.

The sequencing input was PBMCs. The sequence was collected from a woman aged 40 to 50 in good health. Some clones in this sample may be carry-over from other donors' samples.

CDR3 DNA sequence: TGTGCCAGCAGCTTGGGGACGGATTACTATGGCTACACCTTC. Translation: CASSLGTDYYGYTF. The rearrangement uses TRBV5-6 and TRBJ1-2; D not certain. The CDR3 is made up of 14 amino acids. V shed 0 bases and J shed 3 bases, with 9 bases lying between them. CDR1 is SGHDT and CDR2 is YYEEEE in the germline V gene.